This is a list of T cell receptor beta chains from one sample in a study of OX40 agonist ivuxolimab in advanced cancers. Here immunoSEQ multiplex PCR was the method, and the copy in TCRdb shows in-frame clones only, minus some. The sample consists of roughly 71,000 clones, 88% of them appearing once. The sample consisted of CD4+ or CD8+ T cells sorted from blood, taken in a trial of the OX40 agonist ivuxolimab. The receptors here all came from an adult with an advanced solid tumor such as melanoma, head and neck, liver or kidney cancer. Each CDR3 is given with its conserved first and last residue. D genes are given only for firm matches. Rows give clone size only sometimes, using once, few, many, or a class for an expanded clone.

d_gene,j_gene,v_gene,abundance,CDR3aa,CDR3nt
TRBD2,TRBJ2-5,TRBV2,-,CASSALTYSGRDQYF,TGTGCCAGCAGTGCCCTAACCTATAGCGGGAGGGACCAGTACTTC
-,TRBJ2-5,TRBV2,-,CATHRGTLGETQYF,TGTGCGACTCATCGGGGCACCTTAGGCGAGACCCAGTACTTC
-,TRBJ2-3,TRBV2,-,CASSKDSLADTQYF,TGTGCCAGCAGTAAAGACTCTTTAGCAGATACGCAGTATTTT
TRBD2,TRBJ2-1,TRBV11-3,-,CASSLDLTSGDPNEQFF,TGTGCCAGCAGCTTAGATCTAACTAGCGGAGACCCCAATGAGCAGTTCTTC
TRBD2,TRBJ2-1,TRBV11-3,-,CASSLGSLAGVNEQFF,TGTGCCAGCAGCTTAGGGTCCCTAGCGGGAGTAAATGAGCAGTTCTTC
TRBD1,TRBJ1-1,TRBV28,-,CASRPGQTNTEAFF,TGTGCCAGCAGACCGGGACAGACGAACACTGAAGCTTTCTTT
-,TRBJ1-5,TRBV19,-,CASSQAGMGNQPQHF,TGTGCCAGTAGCCAAGCAGGGATGGGCAATCAGCCCCAGCATTTT
-,TRBJ1-1,TRBV11-3,few,CASSLVSVSTEAFF,TGTGCCAGCAGCTTAGTAAGCGTGAGCACTGAAGCTTTCTTT
-,TRBJ2-2,TRBV5-1,few,CASSLPDSSNTGELFF,TGCGCCAGCAGCTTGCCGGACAGCTCGAACACCGGGGAGCTGTTTTTT
TRBD1,TRBJ1-2,TRBV11-2,-,CASSSDRGMGGYTF,TGTGCCAGCAGCTCAGACAGGGGGATGGGCGGCTACACCTTC
-,TRBJ2-1,TRBV20-1,-,CSARNGYEQFF,TGCAGTGCTAGAAACGGGTATGAGCAGTTCTTC
-,TRBJ2-7,TRBV5-3,once,CATKVQVDLPYEQYF,TGTGCCACCAAAGTCCAGGTGGACTTACCCTACGAGCAGTACTTC
-,TRBJ1-1,TRBV29-1,few,CSVQGRTGEAFF,TGCAGCGTTCAGGGGCGAACAGGTGAAGCTTTCTTT
-,TRBJ2-7,TRBV5-5,-,CASSIGTFYYEQYF,TGTGCCAGCAGCATCGGGACCTTCTACTACGAGCAGTACTTC
TRBD2,TRBJ2-7,TRBV7-2,-,CASSLALAGFIYEQYF,TGTGCCAGCAGCTTAGCCCTAGCGGGGTTTATTTACGAGCAGTACTTC
TRBD2,TRBJ2-3,TRBV19,-,CASTIDLGGTSGGPF,TGTGCCAGTACCATCGACCTTGGCGGGACTAGCGGGGGCCCTTTT
-,TRBJ1-1,TRBV19,-,CASSGPLGRFQNTEAFF,TGTGCCAGTAGCGGACCCCTGGGACGCTTTCAGAACACTGAAGCTTTCTTT
TRBD1,TRBJ2-7,TRBV28,-,CASTMGGQGAPEQYF,TGTGCCAGCACTATGGGAGGACAGGGGGCACCCGAGCAGTACTTC
TRBD1,TRBJ1-4,TRBV19,-,CASSIVWGRGEKLFF,TGTGCCAGTAGTATAGTGTGGGGCAGGGGGGAAAAACTGTTTTTT
-,TRBJ2-2,TRBV19,-,CASTPVGAANTGELFF,TGTGCCAGTACCCCGGTTGGAGCGGCGAACACCGGGGAGCTGTTTTTT
-,TRBJ2-7,TRBV18,-,CASSILPGLRSYEQYF,TGTGCCAGCTCCATTCTGCCGGGACTGCGTTCCTACGAGCAGTACTTC
-,TRBJ1-3,TRBV15,-,CATSRDPGVPGNTIYF,TGTGCCACCAGCAGAGATCCGGGGGTGCCTGGAAACACCATATATTTT
-,TRBJ1-2,TRBV18,-,CASPPQGAYGYTF,TGTGCCAGCCCCCCACAGGGAGCCTATGGCTACACCTTC
-,TRBJ2-2,TRBV5-1,-,CASSLDLSGELFF,TGCGCCAGCAGCTTGGACCTGTCCGGGGAGCTGTTTTTT
TRBD2,TRBJ2-5,TRBV19,-,CASSIGLGEGKTQYF,TGTGCCAGTAGTATAGGCCTCGGGGAGGGAAAGACCCAGTACTTC
TRBD1,TRBJ2-1,TRBV5-5,-,CASSLRDGTGGHNEQFF,TGTGCCAGCAGCCTTCGGGACGGGACAGGGGGACACAATGAGCAGTTCTTC
TRBD1,TRBJ1-2,TRBV5-4,-,CASSAHPGQGAARDGYTF,TGTGCCAGCAGCGCACACCCGGGACAGGGGGCGGCAAGGGATGGCTACACCTTC
TRBD2,TRBJ2-3,TRBV27,-,CASSLSAPGLAGVGSTDTQYF,TGTGCCAGCAGTTTATCCGCTCCGGGACTAGCGGGAGTTGGGAGCACAGATACGCAGTATTTT
TRBD1,TRBJ2-1,TRBV7-2,once,CASSPSRWGQAGNEQFF,TGTGCCAGCAGCCCGTCCCGCTGGGGACAGGCGGGCAATGAGCAGTTCTTC
TRBD1,TRBJ2-2,TRBV7-7,few,CASSPDRGNTGELFF,TGTGCTAGCAGCCCCGACAGGGGGAACACCGGGGAGCTGTTTTTT
-,TRBJ1-4,TRBV28,once,CASSLPGATNEKLFF,TGTGCCAGCAGTCTTCCAGGTGCAACTAATGAAAAACTGTTTTTT
-,TRBJ2-5,TRBV18,-,CASSPGSETQYF,TGTGCCAGCTCACCAGGTTCAGAGACCCAGTACTTC
-,TRBJ2-3,TRBV5-1,-,CASSLGTADYTDTQYF,TGCGCCAGCAGCTTGGGCACGGCAGACTATACGGATACGCAGTATTTT
-,TRBJ1-1,TRBV7-9,-,CASSLRDGFTEAFF,TGTGCCAGCAGCTTACGGGATGGGTTCACTGAAGCTTTCTTT
TRBD1,TRBJ2-7,TRBV28,-,CASNRGTATYEQYF,TGTGCCAGCAACAGGGGGACTGCTACCTACGAGCAGTACTTC
TRBD2,TRBJ2-1,TRBV6-1,-,CASIRLAGGEQFF,TGTGCCAGCATTAGACTAGCGGGGGGTGAGCAGTTCTTC
TRBD1,TRBJ1-4,TRBV19,-,CASSLLRGRGHEKLFF,TGTGCCAGTAGCCTGCTAAGGGGCAGGGGGCATGAAAAACTGTTTTTT
-,TRBJ2-3,TRBV19,few,CASSTGADTQYF,TGTGCCAGTAGTACAGGGGCAGATACGCAGTATTTT
TRBD2,TRBJ2-5,TRBV7-7,once,CASSLRSGRSLETQYF,TGTGCCAGCAGCTTAAGGAGCGGGAGGTCTTTAGAGACCCAGTACTTC
-,TRBJ1-2,TRBV5-5,-,CASSLGPTANYGYTF,TGTGCCAGCAGCTTGGGACCCACAGCTAACTATGGCTACACCTTC
-,TRBJ2-5,TRBV2,-,CASRNRVQETQYF,TGTGCCAGCAGGAACAGGGTGCAAGAGACCCAGTACTTC